This entry lists 32 T cell receptor beta chains sequenced from one sample in a study of T cell responses to AZD1222 COVID-19 vaccine. Produced via immunoSEQ multiplex PCR; TCRdb's table is partial and in-frame only. This repertoire shows approximately 110,000 clones, about 93% found once; its top ten account for roughly 2%. The material sequenced was peripheral blood, taken on day 0 of AZD1222 vaccination. These receptors were taken from an adult in good health.

The gene calls are TRBV15 and TRBJ2-3; unclear D gene. The CDR3 sequence is 16 residues long. Trimming pared 1 base from V and 4 bases from J, leaving 15 bases between. CDR1 is LNHNV, CDR2 YYDKDF, per germline (reference sequence). The CDR3 DNA sequence: TGTGCCACCAGCAGAGCCCGAGGTGCTGGGGCAGATACGCAGTATTTT. Translating it yields CATSRARGAGADTQYF.

The CDR3 sequence is CASSLSGLDGTYEQYF. CDR3 DNA: TGTGCCAGCAGTTTATCGGGGTTGGACGGAACCTACGAGCAGTACTTC. The J gene is TRBJ2-7, the V gene TRBV27; D not resolved. The CDR3 is made up of 16 amino acids. Germline assignment: CDR1 MNHEY and CDR2 SMNVEV (reference sequence). With 0 bases removed from V and 2 bases from J, the gap between germline ends came to 14 bases.

The chain uses TRBV28 and TRBJ1-2, with D tentatively TRBD1 (6 bases). Trimming pared 6 bases from V and 6 bases from J, leaving 17 bases between. CDR3 size: 14 residues. Germline-derived CDR1 and CDR2 are MDHEN and SYDVKM. CDR3 residues: CASSEPQGRNGYTF. CDR3 in DNA: TGTGCCAGCAGCGAGCCGCAGGGGCGGAATGGCTACACCTTC.

The J gene is TRBJ1-1, the V gene TRBV7-3; TRBD1 might be the D (5 bases). CDR3 length: 13 residues. CDR1 is SGHTA and CDR2 is FQGTGA in the germline V gene. The V and J ends lost 6 bases and 2 bases respectively, with 10 bases between them. CDR3 nucleotide sequence: TGTGCCAGCAGGAGGCAGGGCAACACTGAAGCTTTCTTT. Translating gives CASRRQGNTEAFF.

There are a few counts of this clone. J is TRBJ1-4 and V is TRBV4-3; TRBD1 matches at 7 bases. V dropped 0 bases and J dropped 7; count of bases not matched to a gene: 5. The CDR3 consists of 15 residues. Germline CDR1 is LGHNA and CDR2 is YSLEER. CDR3 protein: CASSQDGDRTEKLFF. In DNA form, the CDR3 reads TGCGCCAGCAGCCAAGACGGGGACAGAACTGAAAAACTGTTTTTT.

The CDR3 here is CASSKYEQFSEAFF. As DNA, the CDR3 is TGCGCCAGCAGCAAGTACGAACAGTTCTCTGAAGCTTTCTTT. J is TRBJ1-1 and V is TRBV5-1; D not certain. V dropped 4 bases and J dropped 6 bases, with 16 bases sitting between them. The CDR3 runs 14 residues. CDR1 is SGHRS and CDR2 is YFSETQ in the germline V gene.

V gene TRBV6-5 combines with J gene TRBJ1-1; 8 nucleotides match TRBD1. Germline V gene data show CDR1 as MNHEY and CDR2 as SVGAGI. The CDR3 sequence is 14 residues long. V lost 6 bases, J lost 4 bases, and 7 bases stayed unmatched. DNA of the CDR3: TGTGCCAGCAGCCCAACAGGGGGTAGCACTGAAGCTTTCTTT. Protein product: CASSPTGGSTEAFF.

This sequence joins TRBV4-2 and TRBJ2-5; 7 nucleotides line up with TRBD2. The CDR3 is 15 residues long. The J segment lost 4 bases and the V segment lost 0 bases, leaving 5 bases of the junction unmatched. In germline, CDR1 is LGHNA, CDR2 YNFKEQ. The CDR3 DNA reads as TGTGCCAGCAGCCAAGATTATACGGGGGGAGAGACCCAGTACTTC. Amino acid sequence: CASSQDYTGGETQYF.

The rearrangement uses TRBV6-2 or TRBV6-3 and TRBJ2-1; D ambiguous. There are 15 residues in the CDR3. From germline, CDR1 is MNHEY and CDR2 SVGEGT. Trimming stripped 0 bases from V and 5 bases from J, with 11 bases between. The CDR3 sequence is CASSYSFNRDNEQFF. The CDR3 bases are TGTGCCAGCAGTTACTCCTTTAACCGGGACAATGAGCAGTTCTTC.

The chain has TRBV9 and TRBJ2-1; perhaps TRBD1 as D (6 bases). Per the germline V gene, CDR1 is SGDLS and CDR2 is YYNGEE. V shed 3 bases and J shed 10 bases, with 14 bases lying between them. This CDR3 region has 13 residues. The CDR3 reads CASSAGDNGEQFF. CDR3 bases: TGTGCCAGCAGCGCTGGGGACAACGGGGAGCAGTTCTTC.

The gene calls are TRBV19 and TRBJ2-2; 8 positions match TRBD1. The CDR3 covers 14 residues. J lost 5 bases, V lost 4 bases, and 3 bases had no gene match. Per germline, CDR1 LNHDA and CDR2 SQIVND (reference sequence). The chain's CDR3 is CASSRQGATGELFF. CDR3 DNA: TGTGCCAGTAGTAGGCAGGGGGCTACCGGGGAGCTGTTTTTT. Looking up the rest from reference TRBV19 and TRBJ2-2 gives the full variable domain: DGGITQSPKYLFRKEGQNVTLSCEQNLNHDAMYWYRQDPGQGLRLIYYSQIVNDFQKGDIAEGYSVSREKKESFPLTVTSAQKNPTAFYLCASSRQGATGELFFGEGSRLTVL.

This chain joins TRBV6-5 and TRBJ1-2, with D unresolved. The CDR3 has 14 residues. Germline values: CDR1 MNHEY, CDR2 SVGAGI. V was trimmed by 2 bases and J by 4 bases, leaving 11 bases between them. The CDR3 spells CASSYRRDGYGYTF. The CDR3 nucleotides are TGTGCCAGCAGTTACAGGAGGGATGGCTATGGCTACACCTTC.

V gene TRBV11-3 combines with J gene TRBJ2-1; 8 bases agree with TRBD1. The CDR3 runs 14 residues. Looked up from germline, CDR1 is SGHNT and CDR2 is YENEEA. V was pared by 3 bases and J by 6 bases, with 4 bases of the junction left unmatched. CDR3 in DNA: TGTGCCAGCAGCTTCAGGGGGCCCCTCAATGAGCAGTTCTTC. Amino acids: CASSFRGPLNEQFF.

The V call is TRBV7-3, the J call TRBJ2-1; 7 positions agree with TRBD2. The CDR3 contains 13 residues. The J segment lost 7 bases and the V segment lost 2 bases, leaving 2 bases of the junction unmatched. Looked up from germline, CDR1 is SGHTA and CDR2 is FQGTGA. The CDR3 DNA reads TGTGCCAGCAGCTTATCTAGCGGAAATGAGCAGTTCTTC. Its translation is CASSLSSGNEQFF.

The chain couples TRBV10-3 to TRBJ1-1, with D possibly TRBD1 on 5 matching bases. V was pared by 1 base and J by 1 base, with 10 bases between. The CDR3 contains 15 residues. The germline V gene encodes CDR1 ENHRY and CDR2 SYGVKD. The CDR3 region has the DNA TGTGCCATCAGTGAGTGGGAGGACACGAACACTGAAGCTTTCTTT. This sequence encodes CAISEWEDTNTEAFF.

This clone was observed a single time. This chain links TRBV11-3 with TRBJ2-7; D possibly uses TRBD1 or TRBD2 (6 bases each). This CDR3 is 14 amino acids long. CDR1 is SGHNT, CDR2 YENEEA, per germline. Between the trimmed V and J ends, which lost 5 bases and 5 bases, there was a span of 16 bases. CDR3 region: CASSPTGAGDEQYF. CDR3 in DNA: TGTGCCAGCAGCCCCACGGGGGCGGGCGACGAGCAGTACTTC.

This clone was observed a handful of times. This chain joins TRBV7-9 and TRBJ2-4; D possibly corresponds to TRBD2 (6 bases). The CDR3 totals 16 residues. The ends were cut back, 3 bases at V and 3 bases at J, with 15 bases in the middle. The V gene's germline CDR1 is SEHNR and CDR2 FQNEAQ (reference sequence). DNA for the CDR3: TGTGCCAGCAGCTTTATTTCGGGGGTTAGCAAAAACATTCAGTACTTC. Translating it yields CASSFISGVSKNIQYF.

This chain uses TRBV6-2 or TRBV6-3 with TRBJ1-1, with D unresolved. Trimming shortened V by 2 bases and J by 7 bases, and 11 bases separated the two germline ends. The CDR3 extends over 13 amino acids. Germline lookup yields CDR1 MNHEY and CDR2 SVGEGT. The DNA for the CDR3 is TGTGCCAGCAGTTACCTCGGACCCGGTGAAGCTTTCTTT. Protein sequence: CASSYLGPGEAFF.

The CDR3 reads CATSRDPGLAGGTSANNEQFF. Written as DNA, the CDR3 is TGTGCCACCAGCAGAGATCCTGGCCTGGCTGGCGGGACTAGCGCCAACAATGAGCAGTTCTTC. The rearrangement links TRBV15 to TRBJ2-1, with TRBD2 identical over 10 bases. CDR1 and CDR2 (germline): LNHNV, YYDKDF (reference sequence). J was trimmed by 5 bases and V by 0 bases; bases with no gene match: 19. There are 21 residues in the CDR3.

V gene TRBV7-8 combines with J gene TRBJ2-7; tentative D call: TRBD2 (6 bases). Germline values: CDR1 SGHVS, CDR2 FQNEAQ. With 1 base removed from V and 12 bases from J, the gap between germline ends came to 10 bases. There are 11 residues in the CDR3. The CDR3 protein is CASSLGRVPYF. DNA of the CDR3: TGTGCCAGCAGCTTAGGGAGGGTCCCGTACTTC.

V is TRBV12-3 or TRBV12-4 and J is TRBJ1-5; D ambiguous. CDR3 size: 13 residues. V lost 3 bases, J lost 5 bases, and 8 bases lay in between. CDR3 sequence reads: CASSFNRDQPQHF. In DNA, the CDR3 is TGTGCCAGCAGTTTCAACCGGGATCAGCCCCAGCATTTT.

The CDR3 DNA reads TGTGCCAGTAGTATAATAGCAGGGAGTGAGCAGTTCTTC. The encoded protein is CASSIIAGSEQFF. The chain is built from TRBV19 and TRBJ2-1; D might be TRBD1 or TRBD2, each matching 5 bases. The CDR3 has 13 residues. The germline gives CDR1 LNHDA, CDR2 SQIVND (reference sequence). The V end lost 2 bases, the J end lost 9 bases, and 11 bases lay between the germline ends. The complete variable domain, with remaining parts taken from reference TRBV19 and TRBJ2-1, reads DGGITQSPKYLFRKEGQNVTLSCEQNLNHDAMYWYRQDPGQGLRLIYYSQIVNDFQKGDIAEGYSVSREKKESFPLTVTSAQKNPTAFYLCASSIIAGSEQFFGPGTRLTVL.

The rearrangement uses TRBV19 and TRBJ1-1, with D possibly being TRBD1 (6 bases). CDR1 and CDR2 (germline): LNHDA, SQIVND (reference sequence). V was clipped by 3 bases and J by 1 base, with 24 bases between them. The CDR3 is 19 amino acids. CDR3: CASSISERRGSLRNTEAFF. CDR3 in DNA: TGTGCCAGTAGTATTTCCGAACGCAGGGGATCCCTAAGGAACACTGAAGCTTTCTTT.

The table lists this clone with a count of one. The chain links TRBV10-1 to TRBJ2-1; 11 bases align to TRBD2. CDR1 and CDR2 from the germline V gene are WNHNN and SYGVQD (reference sequence). The CDR3 is 14 amino acids. V gave up 8 bases and J gave up 7 bases; unmatched junction bases: 7. The CDR3 DNA follows: TGCGCCAGCGGAACTAGCGGGAGCTCTAATGAGCAGTTCTTC. Amino acids: CASGTSGSSNEQFF.

The CDR3 protein is CASRESNQPQHF. CDR3 DNA sequence: TGTGCCAGCAGAGAATCGAATCAGCCCCAGCATTTT. V usage is TRBV9 and J usage is TRBJ1-5, with D uncertain. The CDR3 is 12 residues long. The germline CDR1 and CDR2 sequences are SGDLS and YYNGEE. V lost 5 bases and J lost 4, with 7 bases in between.

The chain recombines TRBV19 with TRBJ2-7, with a tentative D call TRBD1 (6 bases). Between the trimmed V and J ends, which lost 4 bases and 5 bases, there was a span of 12 bases. Germline V CDR1 and CDR2: LNHDA, SQIVND (reference sequence). The length of the CDR3 is 13 residues. CDR3 sequence (DNA): TGTGCCAGTAGTACCAGGGGAATAGACGAGCAGTACTTC. It yields the protein CASSTRGIDEQYF.

The rearrangement links TRBV28 to TRBJ2-7; no clear D gene. This CDR3 is built from 12 residues. Trimming pared 6 bases from V and 3 bases from J, leaving 9 bases between. The germline gives CDR1 MDHEN, CDR2 SYDVKM. The CDR3 bases are TGTGCCAGCAGCCCAGACATCTACGAGCAGTACTTC. Protein: CASSPDIYEQYF.

The chain employs TRBV6-6 and TRBJ1-2; D gene uncertain. Germline loops: CDR1 MNHNY, CDR2 SVGAGI (reference sequence). There are 14 residues in the CDR3. Trimming stripped 5 bases from V and 4 bases from J, with 14 bases between. The DNA of the CDR3 is TGTGCCAGCAGTCCAGAACAGTGGATCTATGGCTACACCTTC. Encoded protein: CASSPEQWIYGYTF.

The chain links TRBV3-1 (or the pseudogene TRBV3-2) to TRBJ1-1; D unclear. Trimming left V 1 base short and J 0 bases short, with 15 bases between. CDR3 length equals 17 residues. The germline CDR1 and CDR2 sequences are LGHDT and YNNKEL (reference sequence). In nucleotides, the CDR3 is TGTGCCAGCAGCCAAGTCTCAAGTTCGTTCATGAACACTGAAGCTTTCTTT. Translating gives CASSQVSSSFMNTEAFF.

This chain connects TRBV19 to TRBJ2-1; maybe TRBD1 (6 bases). CDR1 and CDR2 (germline): LNHDA, SQIVND (reference sequence). The CDR3 runs to 17 residues. V shed 5 bases and J shed 4 bases, with 21 bases lying between them. CDR3 DNA: TGTGCCAGTAGTCCAAAACTCCGACAGGTTCGATACAATGAGCAGTTCTTC. This translates into CASSPKLRQVRYNEQFF.

The CDR3 sequence: CASSRANGPTEAFF. DNA for the CDR3: TGTGCCAGCAGCCGCGCTAACGGGCCCACTGAAGCTTTCTTT. The chain carries TRBV6-6 and TRBJ1-1; the D is unclear. There are 14 residues in the CDR3. V was pared by 6 bases and J by 4 bases, with 15 bases between. Germline CDR1 reads MNHNY; CDR2 reads SVGAGI (reference sequence).

The chain carries TRBV13 and TRBJ2-3, with 7 bases fitting TRBD1. V lost 5 bases, J lost 2 bases, and 16 bases stayed unmatched. The V gene's germline CDR1 is PRHDT and CDR2 FYEKMQ (reference sequence). This CDR3 comprises 18 residues. CDR3 sequence: CASSGAAGTEIFTDTQYF. The CDR3 DNA reads TGTGCCAGCAGCGGGGCAGCCGGGACAGAGATATTCACAGATACGCAGTATTTT.